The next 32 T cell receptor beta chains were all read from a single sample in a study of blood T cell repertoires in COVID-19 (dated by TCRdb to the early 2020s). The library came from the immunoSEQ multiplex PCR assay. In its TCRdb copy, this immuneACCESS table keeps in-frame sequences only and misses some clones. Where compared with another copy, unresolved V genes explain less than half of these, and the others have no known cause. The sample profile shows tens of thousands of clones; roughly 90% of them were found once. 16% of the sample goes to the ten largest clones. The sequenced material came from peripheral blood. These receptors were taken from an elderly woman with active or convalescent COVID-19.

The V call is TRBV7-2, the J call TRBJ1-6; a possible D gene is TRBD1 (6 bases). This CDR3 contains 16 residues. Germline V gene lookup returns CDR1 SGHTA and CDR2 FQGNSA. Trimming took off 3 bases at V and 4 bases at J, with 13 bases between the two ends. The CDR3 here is CASSFRGGQYNSPLHF. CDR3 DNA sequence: TGTGCCAGCAGCTTCCGGGGGGGGCAATATAATTCACCCCTCCACTTT.

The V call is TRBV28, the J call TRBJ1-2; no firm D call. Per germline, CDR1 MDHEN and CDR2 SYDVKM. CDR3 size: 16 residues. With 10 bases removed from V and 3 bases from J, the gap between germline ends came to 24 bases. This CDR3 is CATHRQNRLGDYGYTF. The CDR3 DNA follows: TGTGCCACTCACCGGCAGAACAGACTGGGAGACTATGGCTACACCTTC.

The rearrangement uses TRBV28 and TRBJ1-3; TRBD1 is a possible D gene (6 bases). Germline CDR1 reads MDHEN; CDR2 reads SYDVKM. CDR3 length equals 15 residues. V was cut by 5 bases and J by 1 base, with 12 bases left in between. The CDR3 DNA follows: TGTGCCAGCAGTCCCGGGGGGCGGTCTGGAAACACCATATATTTT. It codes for CASSPGGRSGNTIYF.

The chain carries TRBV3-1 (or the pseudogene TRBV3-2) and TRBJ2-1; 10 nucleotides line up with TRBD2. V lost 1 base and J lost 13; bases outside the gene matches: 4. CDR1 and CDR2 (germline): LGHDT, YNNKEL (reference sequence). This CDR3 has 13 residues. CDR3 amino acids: CASSQGAGGPQFF. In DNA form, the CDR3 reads TGTGCCAGCAGCCAAGGAGCGGGGGGGCCTCAGTTCTTC.

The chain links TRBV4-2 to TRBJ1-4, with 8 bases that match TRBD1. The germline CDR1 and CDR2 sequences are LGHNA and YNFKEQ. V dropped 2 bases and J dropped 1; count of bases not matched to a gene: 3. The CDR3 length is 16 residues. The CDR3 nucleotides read TGTGCCAGCAGCCAACCCGACAGGGGAACTAATGAAAAACTGTTTTTT. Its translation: CASSQPDRGTNEKLFF.

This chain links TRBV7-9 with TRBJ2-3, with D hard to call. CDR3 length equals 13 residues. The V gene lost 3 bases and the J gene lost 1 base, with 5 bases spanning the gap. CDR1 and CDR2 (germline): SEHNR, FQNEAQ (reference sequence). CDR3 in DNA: TGTGCCAGCAGCTTTCGGGGCACAGATACGCAGTATTTT. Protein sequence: CASSFRGTDTQYF.

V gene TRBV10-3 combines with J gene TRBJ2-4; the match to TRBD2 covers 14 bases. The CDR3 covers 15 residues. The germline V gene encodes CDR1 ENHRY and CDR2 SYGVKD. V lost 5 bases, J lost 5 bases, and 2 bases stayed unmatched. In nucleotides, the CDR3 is TGTGCCATCAGTTCGACTAGCGGGGGGGAAAACATTCAGTACTTC. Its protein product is CAISSTSGGENIQYF.

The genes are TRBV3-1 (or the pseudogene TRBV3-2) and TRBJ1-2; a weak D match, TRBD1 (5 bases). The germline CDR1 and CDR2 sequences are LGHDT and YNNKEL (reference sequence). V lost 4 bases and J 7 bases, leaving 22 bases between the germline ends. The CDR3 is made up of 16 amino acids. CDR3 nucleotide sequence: TGTGCCAGCAGCCGAGGACCTCTTCATGGGGCCCGTGGCTACACCTTC. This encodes CASSRGPLHGARGYTF.

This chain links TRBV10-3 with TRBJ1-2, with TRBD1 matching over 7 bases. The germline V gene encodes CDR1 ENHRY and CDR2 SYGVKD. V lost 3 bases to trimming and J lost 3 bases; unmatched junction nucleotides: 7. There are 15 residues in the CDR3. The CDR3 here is CAISDLGGRDYGYTF. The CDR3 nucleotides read TGTGCCATCAGTGACTTAGGGGGCAGAGACTATGGCTACACCTTC.

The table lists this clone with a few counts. The CDR3 DNA follows: TGTGCCAGCAGCCGTACAGGGGGCGAGGGTAGTCAGCCCCAGCATTTT. It specifies CASSRTGGEGSQPQHF. This chain links TRBV7-9 with TRBJ1-5; 9 bases are shared with TRBD1. The V and J ends lost 5 bases and 6 bases, in that order; junction bases with no gene match: 11. The CDR3 extends over 16 amino acids. CDR1 and CDR2 from the germline V gene are SEHNR and FQNEAQ (reference sequence).

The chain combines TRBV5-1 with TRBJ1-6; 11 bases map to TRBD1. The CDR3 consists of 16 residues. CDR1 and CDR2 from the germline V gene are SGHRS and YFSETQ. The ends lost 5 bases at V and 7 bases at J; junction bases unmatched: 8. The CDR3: CASSTGTGGGNSPLHF. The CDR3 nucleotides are TGCGCCAGCAGTACCGGGACAGGGGGTGGGAATTCACCCCTCCACTTT.

In DNA, the CDR3 is TGTGCCAGCAGCTTACTCGGACAACACAATGAGCAGTTCTTC. Protein: CASSLLGQHNEQFF. The gene calls are TRBV7-6 and TRBJ2-1; weak D call: TRBD1 (5 bases). The CDR3 length is 14 residues. From germline, CDR1 is SGHVS and CDR2 FNYEAQ. The germline V and J ends were trimmed by 2 bases and 5 bases, with 10 bases remaining between them.

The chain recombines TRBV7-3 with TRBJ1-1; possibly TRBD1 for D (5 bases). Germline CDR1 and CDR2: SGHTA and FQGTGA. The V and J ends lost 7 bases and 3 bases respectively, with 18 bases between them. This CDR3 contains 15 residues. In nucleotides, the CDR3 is TGTGCCAGCACTTTTAACGGTACAGGCGACACTGAAGCTTTCTTT. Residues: CASTFNGTGDTEAFF.

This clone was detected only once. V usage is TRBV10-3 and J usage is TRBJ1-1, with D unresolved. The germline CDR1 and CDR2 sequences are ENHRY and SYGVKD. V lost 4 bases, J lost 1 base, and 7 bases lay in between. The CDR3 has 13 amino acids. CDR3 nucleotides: TGTGCCATCAGTGGACGGGAGAACACTGAAGCTTTCTTT. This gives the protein CAISGRENTEAFF.

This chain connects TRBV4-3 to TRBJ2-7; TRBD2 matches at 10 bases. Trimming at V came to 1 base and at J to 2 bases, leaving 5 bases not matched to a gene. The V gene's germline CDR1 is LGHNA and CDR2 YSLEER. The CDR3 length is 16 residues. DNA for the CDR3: TGCGCCAGCAGCCAAGGTGTAACTAGCGGGGCCTACGAGCAGTACTTC. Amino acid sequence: CASSQGVTSGAYEQYF.

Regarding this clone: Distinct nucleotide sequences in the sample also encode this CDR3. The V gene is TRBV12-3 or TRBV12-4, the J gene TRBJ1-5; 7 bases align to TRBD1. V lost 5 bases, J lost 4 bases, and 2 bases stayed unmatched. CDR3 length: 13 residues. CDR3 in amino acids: CASSLTGNQPQHF. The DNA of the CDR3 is TGTGCCAGCAGTCTGACAGGGAATCAGCCCCAGCATTTT.

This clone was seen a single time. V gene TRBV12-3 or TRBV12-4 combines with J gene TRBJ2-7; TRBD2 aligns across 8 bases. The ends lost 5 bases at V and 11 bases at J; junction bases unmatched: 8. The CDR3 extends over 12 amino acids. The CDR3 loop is CASSPRGGIEYF. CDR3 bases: TGTGCCAGCAGTCCACGGGGGGGGATTGAGTACTTC.

The DNA of the CDR3 is TGCGCCAGCAGCCAAGAGGGGACAGGGACGAGAGATACGCAGTATTTT. It specifies CASSQEGTGTRDTQYF. The rearrangement joins TRBV4-1 to TRBJ2-3; 9 bases match TRBD1. Germline CDR1 MGHRA, CDR2 YSYEKL. This CDR3 region has 16 residues. After removal of 0 bases from V and 5 bases from J, the junction contained 6 bases not matched to a gene.

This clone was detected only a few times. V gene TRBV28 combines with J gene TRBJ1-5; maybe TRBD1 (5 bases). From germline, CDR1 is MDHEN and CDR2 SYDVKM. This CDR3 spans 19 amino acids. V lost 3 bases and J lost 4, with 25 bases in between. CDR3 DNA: TGTGCCAGCAGTTTTAGCCAGAAGGGACTCATTTTTATTAATCAGCCCCAGCATTTT. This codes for CASSFSQKGLIFINQPQHF. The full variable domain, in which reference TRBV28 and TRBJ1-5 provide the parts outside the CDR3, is DVKVTQSSRYLVKRTGEKVFLECVQDMDHENMFWYRQDPGLGLRLIYFSYDVKMKEKGDIPEGYSVSREKKERFSLILESASTNQTSMYLCASSFSQKGLIFINQPQHFGDGTRLSIL.

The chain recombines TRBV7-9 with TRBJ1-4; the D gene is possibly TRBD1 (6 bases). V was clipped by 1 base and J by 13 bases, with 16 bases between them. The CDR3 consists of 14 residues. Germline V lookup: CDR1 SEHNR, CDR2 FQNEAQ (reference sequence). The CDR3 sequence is CASSLGAGVGVLFF. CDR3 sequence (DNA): TGTGCCAGCAGCTTAGGTGCAGGGGTAGGAGTACTGTTTTTT.

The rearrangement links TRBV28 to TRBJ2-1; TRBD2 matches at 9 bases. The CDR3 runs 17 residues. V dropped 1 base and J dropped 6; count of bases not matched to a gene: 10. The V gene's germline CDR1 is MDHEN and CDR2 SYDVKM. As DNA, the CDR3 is TGTGCCAGCAGTTTATTAGTGGCGGGGGGGCCCGGCAATGAGCAGTTCTTC. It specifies CASSLLVAGGPGNEQFF.

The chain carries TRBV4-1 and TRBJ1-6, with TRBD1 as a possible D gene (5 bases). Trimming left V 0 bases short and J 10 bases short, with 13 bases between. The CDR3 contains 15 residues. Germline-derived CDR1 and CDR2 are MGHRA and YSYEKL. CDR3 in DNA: TGCGCCAGCAGCCAAGAGGCGGGACGTTCATCACCCCTCCACTTT. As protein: CASSQEAGRSSPLHF.

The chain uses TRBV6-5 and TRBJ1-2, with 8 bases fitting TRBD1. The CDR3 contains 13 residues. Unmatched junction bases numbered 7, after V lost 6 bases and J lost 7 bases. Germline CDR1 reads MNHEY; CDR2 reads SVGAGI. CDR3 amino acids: CASSPGGAAGYTF. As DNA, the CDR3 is TGTGCCAGCAGCCCAGGGGGCGCCGCTGGCTACACCTTC.

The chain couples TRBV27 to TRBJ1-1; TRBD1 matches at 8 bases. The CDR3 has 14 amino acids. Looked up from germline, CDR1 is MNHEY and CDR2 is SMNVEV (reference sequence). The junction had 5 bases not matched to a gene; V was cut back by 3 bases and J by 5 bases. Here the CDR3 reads CASSFGRGRTEAFF. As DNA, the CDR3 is TGTGCCAGCAGTTTCGGCAGGGGGCGAACTGAAGCTTTCTTT.

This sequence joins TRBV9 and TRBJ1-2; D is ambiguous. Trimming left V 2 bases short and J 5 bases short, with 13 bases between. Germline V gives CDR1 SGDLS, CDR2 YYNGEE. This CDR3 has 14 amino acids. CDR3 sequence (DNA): TGTGCCAGCAGCGTTGGTACAGTCTATTATGGCTACACCTTC. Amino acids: CASSVGTVYYGYTF.

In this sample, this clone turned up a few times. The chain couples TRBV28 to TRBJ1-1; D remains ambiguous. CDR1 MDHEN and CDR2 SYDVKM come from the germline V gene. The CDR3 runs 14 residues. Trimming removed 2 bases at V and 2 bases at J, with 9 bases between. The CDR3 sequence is CASSLAGENTEAFF. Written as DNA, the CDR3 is TGTGCCAGCAGTTTAGCTGGAGAAAACACTGAAGCTTTCTTT.

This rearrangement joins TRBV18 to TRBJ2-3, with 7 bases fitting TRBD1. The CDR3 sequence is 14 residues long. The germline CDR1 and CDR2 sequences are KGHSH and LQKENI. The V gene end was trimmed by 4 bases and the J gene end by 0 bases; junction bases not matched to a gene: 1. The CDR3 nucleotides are TGTGCCAGCTCACTACAGGGGAGCACAGATACGCAGTATTTT. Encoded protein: CASSLQGSTDTQYF.

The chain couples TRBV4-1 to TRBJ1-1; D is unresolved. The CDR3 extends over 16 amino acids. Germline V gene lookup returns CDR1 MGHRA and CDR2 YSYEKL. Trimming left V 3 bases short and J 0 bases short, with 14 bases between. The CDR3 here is CASSHALTVMNTEAFF. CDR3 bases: TGCGCCAGCAGCCACGCCCTAACAGTAATGAACACTGAAGCTTTCTTT.

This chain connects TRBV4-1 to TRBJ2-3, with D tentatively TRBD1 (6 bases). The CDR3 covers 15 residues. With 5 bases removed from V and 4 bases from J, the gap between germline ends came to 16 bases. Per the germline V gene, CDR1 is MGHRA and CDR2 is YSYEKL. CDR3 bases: TGCGCCAGCAGCTACACCTCGGACAGCCCAGATACGCAGTATTTT. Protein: CASSYTSDSPDTQYF.

CDR3 DNA: TGTGCCAGCTCATTGAAACTAGCGGGGTTCTACAATGAGCAGTTCTTC. The encoded protein is CASSLKLAGFYNEQFF. This chain links TRBV18 with TRBJ2-1; 10 positions match TRBD2. There are 16 residues in the CDR3. The germline CDR1 and CDR2 sequences are KGHSH and LQKENI. After removal of 5 bases from V and 3 bases from J, the junction contained 7 bases not matched to a gene.

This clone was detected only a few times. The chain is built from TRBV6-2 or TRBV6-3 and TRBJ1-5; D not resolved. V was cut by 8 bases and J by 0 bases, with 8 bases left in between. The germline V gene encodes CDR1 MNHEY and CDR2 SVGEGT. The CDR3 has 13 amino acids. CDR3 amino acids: CASRRVSNQPQHF. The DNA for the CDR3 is TGTGCCAGCCGCCGCGTTAGCAATCAGCCCCAGCATTTT.

CDR3 in amino acids: CASSLVTGKQNEQFF. The CDR3 DNA is TGCGCCAGCAGCTTGGTAACAGGGAAACAGAATGAGCAGTTCTTC. The gene calls are TRBV5-1 and TRBJ2-1, with D perhaps TRBD1 (6 bases). The CDR3 extends over 15 amino acids. The V gene's germline CDR1 is SGHRS and CDR2 YFSETQ. V lost 0 bases and J 7 bases, leaving 14 bases between the germline ends.